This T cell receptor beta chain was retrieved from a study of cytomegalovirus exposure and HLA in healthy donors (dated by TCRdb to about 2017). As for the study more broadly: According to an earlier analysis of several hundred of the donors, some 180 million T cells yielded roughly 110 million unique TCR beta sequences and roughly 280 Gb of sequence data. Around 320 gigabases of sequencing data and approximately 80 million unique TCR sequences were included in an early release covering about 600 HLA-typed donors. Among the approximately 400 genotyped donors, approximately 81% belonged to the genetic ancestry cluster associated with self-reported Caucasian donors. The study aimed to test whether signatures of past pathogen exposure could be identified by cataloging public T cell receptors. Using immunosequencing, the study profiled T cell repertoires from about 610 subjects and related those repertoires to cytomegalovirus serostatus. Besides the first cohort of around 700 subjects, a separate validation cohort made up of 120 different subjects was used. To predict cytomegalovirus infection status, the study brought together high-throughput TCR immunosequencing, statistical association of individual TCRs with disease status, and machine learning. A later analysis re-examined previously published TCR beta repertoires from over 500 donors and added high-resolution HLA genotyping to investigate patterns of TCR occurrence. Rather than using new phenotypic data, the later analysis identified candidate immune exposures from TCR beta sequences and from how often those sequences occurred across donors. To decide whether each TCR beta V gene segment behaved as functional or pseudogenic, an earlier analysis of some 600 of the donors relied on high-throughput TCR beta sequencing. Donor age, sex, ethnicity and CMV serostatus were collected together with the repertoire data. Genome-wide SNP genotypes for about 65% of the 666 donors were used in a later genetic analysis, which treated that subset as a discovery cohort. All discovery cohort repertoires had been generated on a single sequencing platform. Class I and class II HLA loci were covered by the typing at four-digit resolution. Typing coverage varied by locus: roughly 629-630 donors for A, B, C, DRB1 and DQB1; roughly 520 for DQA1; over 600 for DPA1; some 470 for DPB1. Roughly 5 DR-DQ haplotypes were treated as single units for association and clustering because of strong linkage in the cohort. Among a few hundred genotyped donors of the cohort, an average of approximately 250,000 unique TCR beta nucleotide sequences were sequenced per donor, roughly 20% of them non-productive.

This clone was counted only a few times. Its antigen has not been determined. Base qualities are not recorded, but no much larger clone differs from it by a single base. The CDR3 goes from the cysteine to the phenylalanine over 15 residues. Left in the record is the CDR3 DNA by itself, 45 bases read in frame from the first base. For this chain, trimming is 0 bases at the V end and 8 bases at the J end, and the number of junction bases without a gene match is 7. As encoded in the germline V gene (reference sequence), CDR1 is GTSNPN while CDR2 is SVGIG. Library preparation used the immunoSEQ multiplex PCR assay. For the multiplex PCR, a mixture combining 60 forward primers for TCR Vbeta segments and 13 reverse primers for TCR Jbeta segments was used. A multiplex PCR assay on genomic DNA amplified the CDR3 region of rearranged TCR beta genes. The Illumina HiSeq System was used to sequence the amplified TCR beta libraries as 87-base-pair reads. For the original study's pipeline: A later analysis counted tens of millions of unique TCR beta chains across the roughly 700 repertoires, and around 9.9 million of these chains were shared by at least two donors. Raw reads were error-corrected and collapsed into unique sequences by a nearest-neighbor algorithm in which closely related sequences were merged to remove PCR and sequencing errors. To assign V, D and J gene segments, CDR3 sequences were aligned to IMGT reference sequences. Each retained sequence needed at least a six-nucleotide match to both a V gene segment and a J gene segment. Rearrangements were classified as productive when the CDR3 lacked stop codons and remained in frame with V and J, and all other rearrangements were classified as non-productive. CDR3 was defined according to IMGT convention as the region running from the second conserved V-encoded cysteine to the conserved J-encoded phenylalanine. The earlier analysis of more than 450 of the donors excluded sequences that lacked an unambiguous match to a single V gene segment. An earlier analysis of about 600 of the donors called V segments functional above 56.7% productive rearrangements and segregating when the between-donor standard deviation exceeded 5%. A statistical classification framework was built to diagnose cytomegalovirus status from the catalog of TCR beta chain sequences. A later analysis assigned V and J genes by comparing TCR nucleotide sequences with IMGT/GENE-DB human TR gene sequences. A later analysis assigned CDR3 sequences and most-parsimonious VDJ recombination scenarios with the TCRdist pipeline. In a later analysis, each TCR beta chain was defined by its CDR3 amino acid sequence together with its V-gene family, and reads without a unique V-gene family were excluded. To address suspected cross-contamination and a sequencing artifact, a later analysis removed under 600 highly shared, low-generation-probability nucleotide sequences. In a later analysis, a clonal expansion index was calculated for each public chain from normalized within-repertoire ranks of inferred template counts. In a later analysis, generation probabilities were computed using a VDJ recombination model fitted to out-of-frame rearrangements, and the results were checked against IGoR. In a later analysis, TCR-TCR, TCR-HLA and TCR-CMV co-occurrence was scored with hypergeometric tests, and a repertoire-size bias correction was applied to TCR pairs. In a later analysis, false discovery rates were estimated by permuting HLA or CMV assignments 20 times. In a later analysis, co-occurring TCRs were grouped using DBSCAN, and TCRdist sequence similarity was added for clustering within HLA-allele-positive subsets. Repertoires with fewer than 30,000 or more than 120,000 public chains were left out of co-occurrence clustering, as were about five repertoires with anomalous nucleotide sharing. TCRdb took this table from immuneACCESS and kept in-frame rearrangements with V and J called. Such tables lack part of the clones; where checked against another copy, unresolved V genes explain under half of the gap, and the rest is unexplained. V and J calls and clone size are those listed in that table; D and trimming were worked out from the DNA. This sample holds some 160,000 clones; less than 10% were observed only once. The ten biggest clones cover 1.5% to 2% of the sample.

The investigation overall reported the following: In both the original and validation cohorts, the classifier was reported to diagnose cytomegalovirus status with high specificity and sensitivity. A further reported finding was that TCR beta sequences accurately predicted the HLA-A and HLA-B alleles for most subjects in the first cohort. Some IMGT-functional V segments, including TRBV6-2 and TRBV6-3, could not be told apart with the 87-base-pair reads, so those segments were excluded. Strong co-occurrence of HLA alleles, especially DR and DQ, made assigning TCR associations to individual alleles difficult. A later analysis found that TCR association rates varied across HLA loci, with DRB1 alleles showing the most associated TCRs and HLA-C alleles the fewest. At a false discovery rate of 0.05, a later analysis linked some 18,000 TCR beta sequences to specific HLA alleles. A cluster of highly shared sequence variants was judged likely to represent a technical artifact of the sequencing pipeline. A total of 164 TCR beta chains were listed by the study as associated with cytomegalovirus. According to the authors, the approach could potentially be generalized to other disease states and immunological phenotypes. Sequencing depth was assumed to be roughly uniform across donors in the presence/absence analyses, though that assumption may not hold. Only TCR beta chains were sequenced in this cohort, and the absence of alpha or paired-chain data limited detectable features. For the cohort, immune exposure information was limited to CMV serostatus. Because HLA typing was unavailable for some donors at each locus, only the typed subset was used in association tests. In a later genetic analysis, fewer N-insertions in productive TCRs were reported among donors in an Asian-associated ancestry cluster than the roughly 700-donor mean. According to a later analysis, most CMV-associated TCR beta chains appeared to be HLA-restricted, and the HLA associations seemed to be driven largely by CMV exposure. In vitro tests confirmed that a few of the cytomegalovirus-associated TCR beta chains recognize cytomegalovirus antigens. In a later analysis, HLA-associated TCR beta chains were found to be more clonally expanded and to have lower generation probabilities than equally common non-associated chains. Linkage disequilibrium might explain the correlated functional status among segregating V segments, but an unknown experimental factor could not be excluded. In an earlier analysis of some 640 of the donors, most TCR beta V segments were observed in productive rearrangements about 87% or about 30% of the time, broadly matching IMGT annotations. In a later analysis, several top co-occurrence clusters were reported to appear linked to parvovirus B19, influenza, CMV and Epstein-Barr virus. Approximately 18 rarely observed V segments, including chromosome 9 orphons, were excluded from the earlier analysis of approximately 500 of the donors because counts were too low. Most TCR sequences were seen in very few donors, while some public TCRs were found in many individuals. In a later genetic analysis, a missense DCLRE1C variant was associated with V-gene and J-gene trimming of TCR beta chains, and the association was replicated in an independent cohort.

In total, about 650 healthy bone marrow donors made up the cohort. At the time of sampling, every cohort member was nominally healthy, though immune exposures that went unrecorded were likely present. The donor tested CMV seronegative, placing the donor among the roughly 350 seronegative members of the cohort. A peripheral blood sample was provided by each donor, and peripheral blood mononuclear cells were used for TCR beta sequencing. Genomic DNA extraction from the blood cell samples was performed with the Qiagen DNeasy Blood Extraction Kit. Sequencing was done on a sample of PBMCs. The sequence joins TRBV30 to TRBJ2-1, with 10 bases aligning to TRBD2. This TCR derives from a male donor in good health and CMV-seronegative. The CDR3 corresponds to CAWSVTASGRYEQFF. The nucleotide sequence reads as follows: TGTGCCTGGAGTGTTACGGCTAGCGGGAGATATGAGCAGTTCTTC.